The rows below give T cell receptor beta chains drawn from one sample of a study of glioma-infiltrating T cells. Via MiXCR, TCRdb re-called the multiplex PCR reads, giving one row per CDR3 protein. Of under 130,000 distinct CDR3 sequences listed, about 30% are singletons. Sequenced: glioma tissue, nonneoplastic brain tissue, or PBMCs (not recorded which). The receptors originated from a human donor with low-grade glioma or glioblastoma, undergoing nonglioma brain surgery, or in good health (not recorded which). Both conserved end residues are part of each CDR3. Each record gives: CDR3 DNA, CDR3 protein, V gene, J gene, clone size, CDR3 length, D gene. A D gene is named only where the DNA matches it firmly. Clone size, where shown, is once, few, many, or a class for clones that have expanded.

cdr3_nt: TGTGCCAGCAGCTTAGCGGGGTTAAGCTCCTACAATGAGCAGTTCTTC; cdr3_aa: CASSLAGLSSYNEQFF; v_call: TRBV7-2; j_call: TRBJ2-1; clone_size: many; cdr3_length: 16; d_call: -
cdr3_nt: TGTGCCAGCAGCACCAAGGGGTGGGTGTTCAGCACAGAGACCCAGTACTTC; cdr3_aa: CASSTKGWVFSTETQYF; v_call: TRBV7-8; j_call: TRBJ2-5; clone_size: -; cdr3_length: 17; d_call: -
cdr3_nt: TGTGCCACCAGTGACCCCTACAATGAGCAGTTCTTC; cdr3_aa: CATSDPYNEQFF; v_call: TRBV24-1; j_call: TRBJ2-1; clone_size: -; cdr3_length: 12; d_call: -
cdr3_nt: TGCGCCAGCAGCCAAGATCCCGGGGGACACTACGAGCAGTACTTC; cdr3_aa: CASSQDPGGHYEQYF; v_call: TRBV4-3; j_call: TRBJ2-7; clone_size: many; cdr3_length: 15; d_call: -
cdr3_nt: TGTGCCAGCTCACAACCCGGGTCGAACAAAAAATGGGGCACAGATACGCAGTATTTT; cdr3_aa: CASSQPGSNKKWGTDTQYF; v_call: TRBV18; j_call: TRBJ2-3; clone_size: -; cdr3_length: 19; d_call: -
cdr3_nt: TGTGCCAGCAGCTTAGTAGGGACAGGTGGCGAGCAGCTCTTC; cdr3_aa: CASSLVGTGGEQLF; v_call: TRBV11-2; j_call: TRBJ2-1; clone_size: -; cdr3_length: 14; d_call: TRBD1
cdr3_nt: TGTGCCAGCAGCTTGTTCAGGGACTACGAGCAGTACTTC; cdr3_aa: CASSLFRDYEQYF; v_call: TRBV5-4; j_call: TRBJ2-7; clone_size: -; cdr3_length: 13; d_call: -
cdr3_nt: TGTGCCAGCAGCTTTAGATCGGAGACAGATACGCAGTATTTT; cdr3_aa: CASSFRSETDTQYF; v_call: TRBV5-4; j_call: TRBJ2-3; clone_size: few; cdr3_length: 14; d_call: -
cdr3_nt: TGTGCCAGCAGTAGGACAAATAGCAATCAGCCCCAGCATTTT; cdr3_aa: CASSRTNSNQPQHF; v_call: TRBV12-3/TRBV12-4; j_call: TRBJ1-5; clone_size: many; cdr3_length: 14; d_call: -
cdr3_nt: TGTGCCAGCAGCTCGGGACTCAACACCATATATTTT; cdr3_aa: CASSSGLNTIYF; v_call: TRBV11-3; j_call: TRBJ1-3; clone_size: -; cdr3_length: 12; d_call: -
cdr3_nt: TGTGCCAGCAGTCAAAAGGGTTCGGGTATAAGATTTCGTGGCTACACCTTC; cdr3_aa: CASSQKGSGIRFRGYTF; v_call: TRBV12-3/TRBV12-4; j_call: TRBJ1-2; clone_size: -; cdr3_length: 17; d_call: -
cdr3_nt: TGTGCCAGCAGTTCACAGGGCCCGAGCACAGATACGCAGTATTTT; cdr3_aa: CASSSQGPSTDTQYF; v_call: TRBV12-3/TRBV12-4; j_call: TRBJ2-3; clone_size: -; cdr3_length: 15; d_call: -
cdr3_nt: TGTGCCAGCAGCTTAGTCGGTCTAGCGGGGGGCCATAGCAATGAGCAGTTCTTC; cdr3_aa: CASSLVGLAGGHSNEQFF; v_call: TRBV7-9; j_call: TRBJ2-1; clone_size: many; cdr3_length: 18; d_call: TRBD2
cdr3_nt: TGTGCCAGCAGCTTGAGTCGGACAGGAGTAACTGAAGCTTTCTTT; cdr3_aa: CASSLSRTGVTEAFF; v_call: TRBV5-5; j_call: TRBJ1-1; clone_size: -; cdr3_length: 15; d_call: TRBD1
cdr3_nt: TGTGCCAGCAGTGAATGTATCGGGGGAATAGAGCGATCACCCCTCCACTTT; cdr3_aa: CASSECIGGIERSPLHF; v_call: TRBV25-1; j_call: TRBJ1-6; clone_size: -; cdr3_length: 17; d_call: -
cdr3_nt: TGTGCCATCAGCGCACAGGGACCCCTCTACGAGCAGTACTTC; cdr3_aa: CAISAQGPLYEQYF; v_call: TRBV10-3; j_call: TRBJ2-7; clone_size: many; cdr3_length: 14; d_call: -
cdr3_nt: TGCGCCAGCAGGGGACAGGGGGATACGCAGTACTTC; cdr3_aa: CASRGQGDTQYF; v_call: TRBV4-3; j_call: TRBJ2-7; clone_size: many; cdr3_length: 12; d_call: TRBD1
cdr3_nt: TGTGCCAGCAGCTTAATGGGTCAGGGCGGTGAAGCTTTCTTT; cdr3_aa: CASSLMGQGGEAFF; v_call: TRBV5-6; j_call: TRBJ1-1; clone_size: -; cdr3_length: 14; d_call: -
cdr3_nt: TGTGCCAGCAGTTTAGGTAGCGGGGAATACGAGCAGTACTTC; cdr3_aa: CASSLGSGEYEQYF; v_call: TRBV27; j_call: TRBJ2-7; clone_size: many; cdr3_length: 14; d_call: TRBD2
cdr3_nt: TGTGCCAGCAGCTCAGGGCGGGCGACAGCTAACTACAATGAGCAGTTCTTC; cdr3_aa: CASSSGRATANYNEQFF; v_call: TRBV5-6; j_call: TRBJ2-1; clone_size: few; cdr3_length: 17; d_call: -
cdr3_nt: TGTGCCAGCAGGATCGGACAGGGGCGGGCTGAAGCTTTCTTT; cdr3_aa: CASRIGQGRAEAFF; v_call: TRBV2; j_call: TRBJ1-1; clone_size: -; cdr3_length: 14; d_call: TRBD1
cdr3_nt: TGTGCCAGCAGCCAAGGACAGGGTGTCAATGAGCAGTTCTTC; cdr3_aa: CASSQGQGVNEQFF; v_call: TRBV6-1; j_call: TRBJ2-1; clone_size: many; cdr3_length: 14; d_call: TRBD1
cdr3_nt: TGTGCCAGAAGTCCCCGAACACGATCGGGAGACCAAGATACGCAGTATTTT; cdr3_aa: CARSPRTRSGDQDTQYF; v_call: TRBV28; j_call: TRBJ2-3; clone_size: once; cdr3_length: 17; d_call: -
cdr3_nt: TGCGCCAGCAGCTTGGCTCCCGGGGGGAACAATGAGCAGTTCTTC; cdr3_aa: CASSLAPGGNNEQFF; v_call: TRBV5-1; j_call: TRBJ2-1; clone_size: -; cdr3_length: 15; d_call: TRBD2